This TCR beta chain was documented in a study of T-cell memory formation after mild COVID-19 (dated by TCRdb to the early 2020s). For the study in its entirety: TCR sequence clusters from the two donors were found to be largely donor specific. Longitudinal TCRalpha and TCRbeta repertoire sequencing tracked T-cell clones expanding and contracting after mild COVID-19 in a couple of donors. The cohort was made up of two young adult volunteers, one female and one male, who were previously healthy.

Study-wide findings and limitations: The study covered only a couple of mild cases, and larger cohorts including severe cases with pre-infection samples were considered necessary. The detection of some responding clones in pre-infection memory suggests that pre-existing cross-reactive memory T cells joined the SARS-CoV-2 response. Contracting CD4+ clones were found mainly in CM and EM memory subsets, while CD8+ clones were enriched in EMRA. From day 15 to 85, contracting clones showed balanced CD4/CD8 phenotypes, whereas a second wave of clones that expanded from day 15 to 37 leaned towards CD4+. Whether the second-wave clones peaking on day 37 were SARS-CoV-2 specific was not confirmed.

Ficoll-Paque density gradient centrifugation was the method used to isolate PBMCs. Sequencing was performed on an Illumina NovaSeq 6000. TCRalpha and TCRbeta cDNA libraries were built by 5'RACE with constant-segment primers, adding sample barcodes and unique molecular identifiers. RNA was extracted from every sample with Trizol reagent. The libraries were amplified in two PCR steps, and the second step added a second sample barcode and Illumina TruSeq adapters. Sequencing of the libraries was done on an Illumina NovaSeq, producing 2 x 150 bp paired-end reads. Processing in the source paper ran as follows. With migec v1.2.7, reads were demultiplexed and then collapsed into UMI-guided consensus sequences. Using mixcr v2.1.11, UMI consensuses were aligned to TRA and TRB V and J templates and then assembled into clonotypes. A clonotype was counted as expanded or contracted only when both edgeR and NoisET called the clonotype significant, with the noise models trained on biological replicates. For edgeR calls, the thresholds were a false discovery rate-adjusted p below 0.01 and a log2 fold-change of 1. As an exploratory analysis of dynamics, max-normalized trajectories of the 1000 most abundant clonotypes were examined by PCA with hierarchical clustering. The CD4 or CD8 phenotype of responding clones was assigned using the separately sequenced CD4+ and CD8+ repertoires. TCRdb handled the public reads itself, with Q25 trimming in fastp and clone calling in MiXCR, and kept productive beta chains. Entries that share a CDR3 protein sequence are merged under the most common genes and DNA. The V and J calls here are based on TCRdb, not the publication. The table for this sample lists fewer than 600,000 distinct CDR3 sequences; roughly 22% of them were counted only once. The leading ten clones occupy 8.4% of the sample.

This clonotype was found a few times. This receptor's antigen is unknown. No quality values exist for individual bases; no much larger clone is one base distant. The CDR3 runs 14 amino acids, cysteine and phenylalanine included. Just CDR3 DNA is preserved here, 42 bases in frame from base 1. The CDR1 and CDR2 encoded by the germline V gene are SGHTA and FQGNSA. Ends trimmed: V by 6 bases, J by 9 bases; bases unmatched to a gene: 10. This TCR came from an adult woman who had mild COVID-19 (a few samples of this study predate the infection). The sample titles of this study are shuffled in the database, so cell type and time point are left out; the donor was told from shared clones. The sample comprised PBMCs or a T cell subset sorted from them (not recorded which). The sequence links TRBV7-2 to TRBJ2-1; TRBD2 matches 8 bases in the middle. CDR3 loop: CASRGAGALGEQFF. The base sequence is TGTGCCAGCAGGGGAGCGGGAGCTTTAGGTGAGCAGTTCTTC.